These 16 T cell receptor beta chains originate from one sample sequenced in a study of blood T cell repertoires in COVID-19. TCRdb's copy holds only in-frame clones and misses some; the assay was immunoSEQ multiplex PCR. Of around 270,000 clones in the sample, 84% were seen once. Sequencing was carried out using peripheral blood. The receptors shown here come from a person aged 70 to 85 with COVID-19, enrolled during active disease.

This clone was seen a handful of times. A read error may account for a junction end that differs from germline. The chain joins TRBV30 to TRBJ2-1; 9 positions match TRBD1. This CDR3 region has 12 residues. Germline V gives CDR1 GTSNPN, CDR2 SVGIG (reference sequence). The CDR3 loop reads CAWSSAGTGIIF. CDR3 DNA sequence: TGTGCCTGGAGTTCCGCCGGGACAGGGATAATCTTC.

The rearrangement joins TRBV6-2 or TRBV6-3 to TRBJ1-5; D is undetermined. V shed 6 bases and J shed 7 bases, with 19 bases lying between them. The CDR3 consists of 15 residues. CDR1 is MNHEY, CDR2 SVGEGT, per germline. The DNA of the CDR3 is TGTGCCAGCAGCCCCCATAGAGGTTTCTCCCAGCCCCAGCATTTT. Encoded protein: CASSPHRGFSQPQHF.

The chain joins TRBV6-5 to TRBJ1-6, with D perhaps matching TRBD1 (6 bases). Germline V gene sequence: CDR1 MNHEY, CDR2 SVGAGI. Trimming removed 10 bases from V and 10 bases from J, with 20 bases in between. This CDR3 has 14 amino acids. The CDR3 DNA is TGTGCCACCCAAGGGACAAGGGACCGCTCACCCCTCCACTTT. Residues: CATQGTRDRSPLHF.

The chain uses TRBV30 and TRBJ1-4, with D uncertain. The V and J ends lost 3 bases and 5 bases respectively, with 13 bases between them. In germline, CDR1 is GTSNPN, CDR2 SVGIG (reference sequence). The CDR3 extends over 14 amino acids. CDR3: CAWRKGVLNEKLFF. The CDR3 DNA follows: TGTGCCTGGAGGAAGGGAGTCTTGAATGAAAAACTGTTTTTT.

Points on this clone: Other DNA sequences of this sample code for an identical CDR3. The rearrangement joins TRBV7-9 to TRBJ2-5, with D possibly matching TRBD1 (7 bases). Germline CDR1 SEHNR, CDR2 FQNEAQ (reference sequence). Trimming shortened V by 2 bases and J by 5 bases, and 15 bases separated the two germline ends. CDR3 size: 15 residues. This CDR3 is CASSLRRGLEETQYF. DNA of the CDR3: TGTGCCAGCAGCTTAAGGAGGGGGCTCGAGGAGACCCAGTACTTC.

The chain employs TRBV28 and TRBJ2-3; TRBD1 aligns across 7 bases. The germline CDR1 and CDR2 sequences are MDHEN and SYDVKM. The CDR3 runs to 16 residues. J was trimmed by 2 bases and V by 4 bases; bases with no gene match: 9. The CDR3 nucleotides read TGTGCCAGCAGTTCCGTAAGGGGGCCCCCCACAGATACGCAGTATTTT. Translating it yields CASSSVRGPPTDTQYF. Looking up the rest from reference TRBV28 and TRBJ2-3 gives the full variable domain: DVKVTQSSRYLVKRTGEKVFLECVQDMDHENMFWYRQDPGLGLRLIYFSYDVKMKEKGDIPEGYSVSREKKERFSLILESASTNQTSMYLCASSSVRGPPTDTQYFGPGTRLTVL.

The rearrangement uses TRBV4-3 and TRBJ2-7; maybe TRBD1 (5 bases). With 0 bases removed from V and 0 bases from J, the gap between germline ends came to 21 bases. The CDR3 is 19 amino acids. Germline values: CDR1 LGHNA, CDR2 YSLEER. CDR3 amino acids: CASSQDREVIGDSSYEQYF. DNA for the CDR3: TGCGCCAGCAGCCAAGATCGAGAGGTCATTGGCGACAGCTCCTACGAGCAGTACTTC.

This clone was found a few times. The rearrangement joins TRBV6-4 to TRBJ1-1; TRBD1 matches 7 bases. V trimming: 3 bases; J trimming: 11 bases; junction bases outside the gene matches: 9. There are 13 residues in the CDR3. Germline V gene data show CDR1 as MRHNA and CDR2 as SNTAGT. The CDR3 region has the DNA TGTGCCAGCAGTGAAGAGGCAGGGGGAGATGCTTTCTTT. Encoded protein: CASSEEAGGDAFF.

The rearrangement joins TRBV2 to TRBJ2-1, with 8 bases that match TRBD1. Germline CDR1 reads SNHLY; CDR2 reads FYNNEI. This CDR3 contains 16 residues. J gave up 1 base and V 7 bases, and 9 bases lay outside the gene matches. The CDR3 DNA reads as TGTGCCAGCACCTCACTCCAGGGGGCATCCTACAATGAGCAGTTCTTC. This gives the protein CASTSLQGASYNEQFF.

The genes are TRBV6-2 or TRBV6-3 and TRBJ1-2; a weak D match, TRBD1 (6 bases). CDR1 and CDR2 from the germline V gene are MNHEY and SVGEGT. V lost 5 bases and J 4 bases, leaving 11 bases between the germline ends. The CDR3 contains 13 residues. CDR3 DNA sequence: TGTGCCAGCAGTCTCGACAGGACCTATGGCTACACCTTC. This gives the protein CASSLDRTYGYTF.

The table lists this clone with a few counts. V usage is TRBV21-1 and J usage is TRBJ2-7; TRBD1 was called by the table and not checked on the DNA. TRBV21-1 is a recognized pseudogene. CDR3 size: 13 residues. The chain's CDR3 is CASSARGSREQYF. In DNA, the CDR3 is TGTGCCAGCAGCGCCAGGGGGTCCCGCGAGCAGTACTTC.

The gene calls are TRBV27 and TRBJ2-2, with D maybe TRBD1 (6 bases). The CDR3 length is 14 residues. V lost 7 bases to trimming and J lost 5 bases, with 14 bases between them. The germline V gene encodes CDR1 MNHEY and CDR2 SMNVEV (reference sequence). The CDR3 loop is CASNTGMGTGELFF. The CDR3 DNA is TGTGCCAGCAACACAGGGATGGGTACCGGGGAGCTGTTTTTT.

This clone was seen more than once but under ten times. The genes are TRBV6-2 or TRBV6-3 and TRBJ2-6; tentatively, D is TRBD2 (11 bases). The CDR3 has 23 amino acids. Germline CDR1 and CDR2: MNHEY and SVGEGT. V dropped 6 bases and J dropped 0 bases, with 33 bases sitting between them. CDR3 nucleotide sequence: TGTGCCAGCAGCCCCCGGGACAGGGGTTTGCTAGCGGGGGGACACTCTGGGGCCAACGTCCTGACTTTC. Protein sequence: CASSPRDRGLLAGGHSGANVLTF.

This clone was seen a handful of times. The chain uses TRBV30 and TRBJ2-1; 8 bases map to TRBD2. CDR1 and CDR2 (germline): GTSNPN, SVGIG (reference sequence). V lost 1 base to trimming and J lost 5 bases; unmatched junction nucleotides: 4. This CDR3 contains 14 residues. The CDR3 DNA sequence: TGTGCCTGGAGTGGTAGCGGGGCTCACAATGAGCAGTTCTTC. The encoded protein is CAWSGSGAHNEQFF.

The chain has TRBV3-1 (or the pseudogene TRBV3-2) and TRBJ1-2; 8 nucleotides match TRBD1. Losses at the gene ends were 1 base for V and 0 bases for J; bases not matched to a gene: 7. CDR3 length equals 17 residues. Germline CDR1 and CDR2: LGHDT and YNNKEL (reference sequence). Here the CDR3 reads CASSQVARGHANYGYTF. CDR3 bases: TGTGCCAGCAGCCAAGTCGCCAGGGGGCACGCTAACTATGGCTACACCTTC.

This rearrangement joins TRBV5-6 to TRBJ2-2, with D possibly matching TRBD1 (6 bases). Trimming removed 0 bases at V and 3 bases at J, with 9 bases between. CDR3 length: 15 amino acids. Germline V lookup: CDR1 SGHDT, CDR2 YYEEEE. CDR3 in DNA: TGTGCCAGCAGCTTGGGACAGGTGGACACCGGGGAGCTGTTTTTT. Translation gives CASSLGQVDTGELFF. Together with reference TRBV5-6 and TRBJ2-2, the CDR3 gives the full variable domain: DAGVTQSPTHLIKTRGQQVTLRCSPKSGHDTVSWYQQALGQGPQFIFQYYEEEERQRGNFPDRFSGHQFPNYSSELNVNALLLGDSALYLCASSLGQVDTGELFFGEGSRLTVL.